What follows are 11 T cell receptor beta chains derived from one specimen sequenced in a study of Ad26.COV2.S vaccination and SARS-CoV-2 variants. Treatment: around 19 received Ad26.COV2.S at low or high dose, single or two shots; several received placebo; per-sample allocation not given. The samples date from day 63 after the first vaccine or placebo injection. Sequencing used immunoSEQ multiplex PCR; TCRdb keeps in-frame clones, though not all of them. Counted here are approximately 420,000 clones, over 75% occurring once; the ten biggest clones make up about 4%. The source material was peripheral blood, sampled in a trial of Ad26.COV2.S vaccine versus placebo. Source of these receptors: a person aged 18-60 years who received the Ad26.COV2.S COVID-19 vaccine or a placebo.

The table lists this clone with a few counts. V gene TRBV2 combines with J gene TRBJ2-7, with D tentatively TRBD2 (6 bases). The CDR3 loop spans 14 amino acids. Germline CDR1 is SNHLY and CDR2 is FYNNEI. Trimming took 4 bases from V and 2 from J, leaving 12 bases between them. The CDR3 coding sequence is TGTGCCAGCAGTGCGGGACTTCTAACCTACGAGCAGTACTTC. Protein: CASSAGLLTYEQYF.

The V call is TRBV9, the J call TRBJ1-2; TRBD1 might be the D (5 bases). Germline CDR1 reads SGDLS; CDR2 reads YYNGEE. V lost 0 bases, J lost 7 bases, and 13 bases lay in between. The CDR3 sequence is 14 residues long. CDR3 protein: CASSVEQDCCGYTF. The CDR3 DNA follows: TGTGCCAGCAGCGTAGAACAGGACTGTTGTGGCTACACCTTC.

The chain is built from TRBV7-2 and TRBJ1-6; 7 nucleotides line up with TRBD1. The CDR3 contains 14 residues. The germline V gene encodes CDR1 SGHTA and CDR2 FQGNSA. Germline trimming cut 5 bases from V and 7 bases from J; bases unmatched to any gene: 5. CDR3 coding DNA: TGTGCCAGCAGCCCAGGGGGGCGCAATTCACCCCTCCACTTT. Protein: CASSPGGRNSPLHF.

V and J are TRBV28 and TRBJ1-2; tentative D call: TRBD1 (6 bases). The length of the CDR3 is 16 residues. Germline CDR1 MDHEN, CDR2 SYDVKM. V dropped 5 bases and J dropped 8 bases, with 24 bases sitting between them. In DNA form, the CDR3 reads TGTGCCAGCAGTCCACCCCTAGGGGGGACGTCTCGGGGCTACACCTTC. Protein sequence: CASSPPLGGTSRGYTF.

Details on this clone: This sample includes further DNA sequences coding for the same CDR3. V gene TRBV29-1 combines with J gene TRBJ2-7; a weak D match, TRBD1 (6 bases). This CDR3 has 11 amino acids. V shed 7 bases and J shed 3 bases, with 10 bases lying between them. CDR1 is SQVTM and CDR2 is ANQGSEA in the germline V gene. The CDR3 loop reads CSAQGSYEQYF. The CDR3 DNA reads TGCAGCGCACAGGGCAGCTACGAGCAGTACTTC.

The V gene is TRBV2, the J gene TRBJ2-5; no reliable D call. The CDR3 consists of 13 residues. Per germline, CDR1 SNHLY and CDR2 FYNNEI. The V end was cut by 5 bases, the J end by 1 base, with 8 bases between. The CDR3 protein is CASSKGLQETQYF. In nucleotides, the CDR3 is TGTGCCAGCAGTAAGGGTCTCCAAGAGACCCAGTACTTC.

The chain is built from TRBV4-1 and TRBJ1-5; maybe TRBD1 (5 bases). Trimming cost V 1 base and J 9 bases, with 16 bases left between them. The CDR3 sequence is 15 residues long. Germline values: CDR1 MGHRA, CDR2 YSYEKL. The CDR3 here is CASSQGGDRRRPQHF. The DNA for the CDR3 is TGCGCCAGCAGCCAAGGGGGGGATAGACGTCGGCCCCAGCATTTT.

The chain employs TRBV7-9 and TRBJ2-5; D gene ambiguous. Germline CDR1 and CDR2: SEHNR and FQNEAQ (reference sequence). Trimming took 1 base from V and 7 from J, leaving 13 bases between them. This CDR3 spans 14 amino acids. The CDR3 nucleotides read TGTGCCAGCAGCTTAGAAAAGACGTACGGGACCCAGTACTTC. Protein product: CASSLEKTYGTQYF. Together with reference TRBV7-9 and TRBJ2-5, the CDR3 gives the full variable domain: DTGVSQNPRHKITKRGQNVTFRCDPISEHNRLYWYRQTLGQGPEFLTYFQNEAQLEKSRLLSDRFSAERPKGSFSTLEIQRTEQGDSAMYLCASSLEKTYGTQYFGPGTRLLVL.

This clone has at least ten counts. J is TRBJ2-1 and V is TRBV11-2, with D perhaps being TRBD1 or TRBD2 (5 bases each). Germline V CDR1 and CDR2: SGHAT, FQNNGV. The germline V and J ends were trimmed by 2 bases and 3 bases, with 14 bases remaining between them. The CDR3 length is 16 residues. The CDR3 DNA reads TGTGCCAGCAGCTTACTGTCGGGGCTTCGCTACAATGAGCAGTTCTTC. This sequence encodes CASSLLSGLRYNEQFF.

This chain's CDR3 is CASSLEERNSGNTIYF. The DNA for the CDR3 is TGCGCCAGCAGCTTGGAAGAAAGAAACTCTGGAAACACCATATATTTT. V and J are TRBV5-1 and TRBJ1-3, with D unclear. The CDR3 length is 16 residues. Germline V gene lookup returns CDR1 SGHRS and CDR2 YFSETQ. V lost 0 bases to trimming and J lost 0 bases, with 10 bases between them.

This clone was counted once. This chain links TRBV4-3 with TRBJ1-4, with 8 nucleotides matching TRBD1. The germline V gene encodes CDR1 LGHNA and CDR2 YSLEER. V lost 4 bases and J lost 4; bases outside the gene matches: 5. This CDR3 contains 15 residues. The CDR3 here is CASSRHRGINEKLFF. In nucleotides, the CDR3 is TGCGCCAGCAGCCGCCACAGGGGGATTAATGAAAAACTGTTTTTT.